The 20 T cell receptor beta chains in this list originate from one sample, sequenced in a study of T cells in placental villitis. Sequencing used immunoSEQ v4. Clones were sequenced by immunoSEQ multiplex PCR, and TCRdb holds only the in-frame ones, with some missing. In the table there are some 6,100 clones, roughly 73% of which are singletons. Sequenced input: placental tissue containing maternal and fetal cells. Receptors originate from a human patient with infectious villitis; the placental T cells may come from both mother and fetus.

The chain links TRBV7-2 to TRBJ2-3; no reliable D call. The CDR3 covers 15 residues. V was cut by 5 bases and J by 5 bases, with 17 bases left in between. CDR1 is SGHTA and CDR2 is FQGNSA in the germline V gene. The CDR3 protein is CASSPTADRRDTQYF. The DNA for the CDR3 is TGTGCCAGCAGCCCTACGGCGGACCGAAGAGATACGCAGTATTTT. Combining the CDR3 with reference TRBV7-2 and TRBJ2-3 gives the whole variable domain GAGVSQSPSNKVTEKGKDVELRCDPISGHTALYWYRQSLGQGLEFLIYFQGNSAPDKSGLPSDRFSAERTGGSVSTLTIQRTQQEDSAVYLCASSPTADRRDTQYFGPGTRLTVL.

With regard to this clone: Other DNA sequences of this sample code for an identical CDR3. This rearrangement joins TRBV7-9 to TRBJ1-5; weak D call: TRBD1 (5 bases). The length of the CDR3 is 14 residues. Deletions cut 2 bases from V and 7 bases from J, with 12 bases between. CDR1 is SEHNR, CDR2 FQNEAQ, per germline (reference sequence). Written as DNA, the CDR3 is TGTGCCAGCAGCTTACTAGGGGACGGACAGCCCCAGCATTTT. It codes for CASSLLGDGQPQHF. Variable domain in full (rest from reference TRBV7-9 and TRBJ1-5): DTGVSQNPRHKITKRGQNVTFRCDPISEHNRLYWYRQTLGQGPEFLTYFQNEAQLEKSRLLSDRFSAERPKGSFSTLEIQRTEQGDSAMYLCASSLLGDGQPQHFGDGTRLSIL.

The gene calls are TRBV7-3 and TRBJ2-7; a possible D gene is TRBD1 (5 bases). V dropped 2 bases and J dropped 5 bases, with 10 bases sitting between them. This CDR3 contains 13 residues. The germline gives CDR1 SGHTA, CDR2 FQGTGA. CDR3 sequence (DNA): TGTGCCAGCAGCTTAGTGTCAGGGAACGAGCAGTACTTC. It encodes CASSLVSGNEQYF.

This clone has a handful of counts. The chain links TRBV27 to TRBJ1-1; D not certain. The CDR3 is 13 amino acids. V was clipped by 5 bases and J by 6 bases, with 13 bases between them. Germline V lookup: CDR1 MNHEY, CDR2 SMNVEV (reference sequence). The CDR3 protein is CASSPRNFAEAFF. CDR3 coding DNA: TGTGCCAGCAGTCCCAGGAATTTCGCTGAAGCTTTCTTT.

This clone has only a few counts. The rearrangement links TRBV6-5 to TRBJ1-1, with a possible D match to TRBD1 (6 bases). This CDR3 region has 12 residues. CDR1 MNHEY and CDR2 SVGAGI come from the germline V gene. Trimming removed 10 bases at V and 6 bases at J, with 15 bases between. The CDR3 DNA is TGTGCCACCCAAAAGGACAGTTCTGAAGCTTTCTTT. Its protein is CATQKDSSEAFF.

The chain uses TRBV5-1 and TRBJ2-7; TRBD1 aligns across 7 bases. The junction had 2 bases not matched to a gene; V was cut back by 4 bases and J by 4 bases. The CDR3 has 12 residues. CDR1 is SGHRS and CDR2 is YFSETQ in the germline V gene. CDR3 DNA sequence: TGCGCCAGCAGCGTCAGGGGGTACGAGCAGTACTTC. Translated, it gives CASSVRGYEQYF.

This clone was observed a single time. The V call is TRBV7-9, the J call TRBJ1-4, with D unclear. CDR3 length equals 14 residues. Germline V gene lookup returns CDR1 SEHNR and CDR2 FQNEAQ (reference sequence). V lost 2 bases and J 8 bases, leaving 12 bases between the germline ends. As DNA, the CDR3 is TGTGCCAGCAGCTTATCGCAGCTAGGAGAAAAACTGTTTTTT. Translated: CASSLSQLGEKLFF.

The chain couples TRBV6-5 to TRBJ1-2; the D gene is possibly TRBD1 (5 bases). Germline V gene data show CDR1 as MNHEY and CDR2 as SVGAGI. The V gene lost 7 bases and the J gene lost 4 bases, with 16 bases spanning the gap. The CDR3 runs 14 residues. In DNA, the CDR3 is TGTGCCAGCACTCCGGGGGGAAGGACCTATGGCTACACCTTC. Its protein is CASTPGGRTYGYTF.

This clone is categorized as medium-sized. V and J are TRBV7-9 and TRBJ2-7; D is undetermined. This CDR3 contains 12 residues. Per the germline V gene, CDR1 is SEHNR and CDR2 is FQNEAQ (reference sequence). The V end was cut by 4 bases, the J end by 1 base, with 5 bases between. CDR3 in DNA: TGTGCCAGCAGCTACCCATCCTACGAGCAGTACTTC. Protein sequence: CASSYPSYEQYF.

CDR3 sequence: CASSLPSGARNTIYF. The CDR3 DNA reads TGTGCCAGCAGCTTGCCATCCGGGGCCCGAAACACCATATATTTT. V is TRBV5-5 and J is TRBJ1-3, with D tentatively TRBD1 (5 bases). V was clipped by 1 base and J by 5 bases, with 13 bases between them. CDR3 length: 15 residues. CDR1 SGHKS and CDR2 YYEKEE come from the germline V gene (reference sequence).

The chain links TRBV5-1 to TRBJ2-7; 10 bases map to TRBD2. J lost 4 bases, V lost 2 bases, and 12 bases had no gene match. CDR1 is SGHRS, CDR2 YFSETQ, per germline. This CDR3 has 17 residues. CDR3 protein: CASSFSRSSGGNYEQYF. The CDR3 DNA follows: TGCGCCAGCAGCTTCTCCAGATCTAGCGGGGGAAATTACGAGCAGTACTTC.

This chain uses TRBV19 with TRBJ2-3; 12 positions match TRBD2. With 2 bases clipped from V and 4 bases from J, the junction kept 1 base outside the gene matches. Per the germline V gene, CDR1 is LNHDA and CDR2 is SQIVND (reference sequence). The CDR3 is made up of 15 amino acids. CDR3 sequence: CASSILAGGPDTQYF. Here the CDR3 DNA reads TGTGCCAGTAGTATACTAGCGGGGGGGCCAGATACGCAGTATTTT.

V usage is TRBV7-9 and J usage is TRBJ1-2; D is uncertain. There are 14 residues in the CDR3. The V gene's germline CDR1 is SEHNR and CDR2 FQNEAQ (reference sequence). V lost 1 base and J 6 bases, leaving 12 bases between the germline ends. DNA of the CDR3: TGTGCCAGCAGCTTAGTGCGCAGGAGCGATGGCTACACCTTC. This codes for CASSLVRRSDGYTF. The full variable domain, its missing parts supplied by reference TRBV7-9 and TRBJ1-2, is DTGVSQNPRHKITKRGQNVTFRCDPISEHNRLYWYRQTLGQGPEFLTYFQNEAQLEKSRLLSDRFSAERPKGSFSTLEIQRTEQGDSAMYLCASSLVRRSDGYTFGSGTRLTVV.

The V call is TRBV7-8, the J call TRBJ2-6; unclear D gene. The CDR3 contains 13 residues. Trimming removed 3 bases from V and 4 bases from J, with 4 bases in between. The germline V gene has CDR1 SGHVS and CDR2 FQNEAQ. Written as DNA, the CDR3 is TGTGCCAGCAGCTTCGGGGGGGCCAACGTCCTGACTTTC. It is translated as CASSFGGANVLTF.

The V gene is TRBV5-4, the J gene TRBJ2-3, with D perhaps assigned TRBD1 or TRBD2 (5 bases each). V gave up 2 bases and J gave up 2 bases, with 15 bases separating them. The CDR3 covers 16 residues. Germline loops: CDR1 SGHNT, CDR2 YYREEE (reference sequence). The CDR3 here is CASSFLVWGPTDTQYF. CDR3 coding DNA: TGTGCCAGCAGCTTTTTAGTGTGGGGACCCACAGATACGCAGTATTTT.

This clone was counted between two and nine times. Other DNA sequences within the sample encode an identical CDR3. The rearrangement joins TRBV3-1 (or the pseudogene TRBV3-2) to TRBJ1-3, with D maybe TRBD1 (5 bases). V lost 1 base and J lost 2, with 9 bases in between. This CDR3 contains 15 residues. Germline lookup yields CDR1 LGHDT and CDR2 YNNKEL (reference sequence). This CDR3 is CASSQGAGTGNTIYF. The CDR3, as DNA: TGTGCCAGCAGCCAAGGAGCAGGGACTGGAAACACCATATATTTT.

Note on this clone: Other DNA sequences in the sample encode the same CDR3. This sequence joins TRBV6-5 and TRBJ1-2, with a weak D call TRBD1 (5 bases). From germline, CDR1 is MNHEY and CDR2 SVGAGI. The V gene lost 4 bases and the J gene lost 4 bases, with 13 bases spanning the gap. The CDR3 loop spans 14 amino acids. Here the CDR3 reads CASSLRGASYGYTF. The CDR3 DNA follows: TGTGCCAGCAGTTTGAGGGGTGCCAGCTATGGCTACACCTTC.

The J gene is TRBJ2-3, the V gene TRBV12-5; D call uncertain. The CDR3 covers 14 residues. CDR1 LGHNT and CDR2 FRNRAP come from the germline V gene. Trimming cost V 1 base and J 4 bases, with 9 bases left between them. The CDR3 nucleotides are TGTGCTAGTGGTTTGGGGGAATTGCCAGATACGCAGTATTTT. This encodes CASGLGELPDTQYF.

This chain connects TRBV6-5 to TRBJ1-6; D call uncertain. With 4 bases removed from V and 9 bases from J, the gap between germline ends came to 13 bases. Germline CDR1 is MNHEY and CDR2 is SVGAGI. The CDR3 is 14 residues long. CDR3 sequence reads: CASSSGYSGSPLHF. CDR3 nucleotide sequence: TGTGCCAGCAGTTCAGGTTACAGTGGTTCACCCCTCCACTTT.

The chain combines TRBV2 with TRBJ1-1, with 8 bases matching TRBD1. This CDR3 region has 12 residues. CDR1 is SNHLY, CDR2 FYNNEI, per germline. The V gene end was trimmed by 6 bases and the J gene end by 4 bases; junction bases not matched to a gene: 1. The DNA of the CDR3 is TGTGCCAGCAGCGACAGGGGCACTGAAGCTTTCTTT. It codes for CASSDRGTEAFF. The full variable domain, rest sourced from reference TRBV2 and TRBJ1-1, is EPEVTQTPSHQVTQMGQEVILRCVPISNHLYFYWYRQILGQKVEFLVSFYNNEISEKSEIFDDQFSVERPDGSNFTLKIRSTKLEDSAMYFCASSDRGTEAFFGQGTRLTVV.